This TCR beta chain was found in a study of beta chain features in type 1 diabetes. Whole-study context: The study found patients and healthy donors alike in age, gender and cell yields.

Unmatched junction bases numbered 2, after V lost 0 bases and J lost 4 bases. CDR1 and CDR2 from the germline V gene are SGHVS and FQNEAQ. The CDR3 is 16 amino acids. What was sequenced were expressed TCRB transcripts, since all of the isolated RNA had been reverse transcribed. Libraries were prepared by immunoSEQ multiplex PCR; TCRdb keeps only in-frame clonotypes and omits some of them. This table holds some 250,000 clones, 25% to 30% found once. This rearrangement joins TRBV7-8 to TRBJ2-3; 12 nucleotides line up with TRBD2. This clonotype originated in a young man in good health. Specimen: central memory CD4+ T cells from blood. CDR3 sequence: CASSLAPSGGADTQYF. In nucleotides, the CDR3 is TGTGCCAGCAGCTTAGCGCCTAGCGGGGGGGCAGATACGCAGTATTTT.